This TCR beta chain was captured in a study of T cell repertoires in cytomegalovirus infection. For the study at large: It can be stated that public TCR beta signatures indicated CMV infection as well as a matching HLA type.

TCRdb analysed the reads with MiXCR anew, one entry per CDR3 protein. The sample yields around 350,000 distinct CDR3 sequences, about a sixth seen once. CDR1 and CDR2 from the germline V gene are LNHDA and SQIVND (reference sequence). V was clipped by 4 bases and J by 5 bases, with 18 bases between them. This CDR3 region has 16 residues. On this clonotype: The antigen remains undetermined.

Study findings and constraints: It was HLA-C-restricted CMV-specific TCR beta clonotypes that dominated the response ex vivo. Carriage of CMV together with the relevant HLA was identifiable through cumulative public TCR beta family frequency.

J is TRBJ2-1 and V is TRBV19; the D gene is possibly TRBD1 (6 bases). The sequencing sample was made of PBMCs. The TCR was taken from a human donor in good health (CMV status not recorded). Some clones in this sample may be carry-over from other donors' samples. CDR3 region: CASSRGLGSSHNEQFF. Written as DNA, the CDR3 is TGTGCCAGTAGTAGGGGGCTAGGGTCGTCGCACAATGAGCAGTTCTTC. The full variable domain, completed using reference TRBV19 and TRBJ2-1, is DGGITQSPKYLFRKEGQNVTLSCEQNLNHDAMYWYRQDPGQGLRLIYYSQIVNDFQKGDIAEGYSVSREKKESFPLTVTSAQKNPTAFYLCASSRGLGSSHNEQFFGPGTRLTVL.